The sequence of this T cell receptor beta chain was determined in a study of cytomegalovirus exposure and HLA in healthy donors. Study conclusions and caveats: The study listed roughly 160 cytomegalovirus-associated TCR beta chains.

In regard to this clone: Its target is not known.

A multiplex PCR was run with 60 Vbeta primers and 13 Jbeta primers. Method: immunoSEQ multiplex PCR; TCRdb's copy keeps in-frame clones and lacks some. In the table there are just over 150,000 clones, around 83% of which are singletons. Germline lookup yields CDR1 SGDLS and CDR2 YYNGEE. V lost 4 bases to trimming and J lost 3 bases; unmatched junction nucleotides: 9. This CDR3 is 16 amino acids long. Sequencing used PBMCs. J is TRBJ2-2 and V is TRBV9; 7 bases match TRBD2. The clonotype was recovered from a man in his fifties in good health and CMV-seropositive. This CDR3 is CASSPRWGGDTGELFF. CDR3 DNA: TGTGCCAGCAGCCCCCGTTGGGGGGGGGACACCGGGGAGCTGTTTTTT.